The 12 T cell receptor delta chains reported below all come from one sample, sequenced in a study of γδ T cells in repeated Plasmodium falciparum infection. TCRdb fed the multiplex PCR reads to CATT. The table has 85,000 to 95,000 delta-chain clones, roughly 1.4% seen once. Flow sorting of PBMC yielded separate Vgamma9/Vdelta2+ and Vdelta2-negative gammadelta T cell populations for bulk repertoire analysis. Source material: gamma-delta T cells from blood. The receptors originated from a pool of human donors (malaria-infected and uninfected, not separated).

This clone was observed a few times. The TCRdb protein comes from a much larger clone and disagrees with this DNA's translation at residue 5, likely due to a read error; the protein given here is derived from the DNA. This chain connects TRDV1 to TRDJ1, with 7 bases aligning to TRDD3. CDR1 is TSWWSYY and CDR2 is QGS in the germline V gene. V lost 5 bases, J lost 0 bases, and 18 bases stayed unmatched. This CDR3 is 19 amino acids long. The CDR3 sequence is CALGYGVLWLGAHTDKLIF. DNA for the CDR3: TGTGCTCTTGGGTATGGAGTCCTATGGCTGGGGGCGCACACCGATAAACTCATCTTT.

This clone has a handful of counts. A read error likely explains why the TCRdb protein, taken from a much larger clone, differs from this DNA's translation at residue 5; the protein shown is translated from the DNA. The chain joins TRDV1 to TRDJ1; TRDD2 might be the D (6 bases). This CDR3 has 15 residues. The V gene lost 4 bases and the J gene lost 5 bases, with 17 bases spanning the gap. Per germline, CDR1 TSWWSYY and CDR2 QGS. CDR3 amino acids: CALGGPSIPGDKLIF. In DNA, the CDR3 is TGTGCTCTTGGGGGCCCTTCCATTCCGGGTGATAAACTCATCTTT.

This clone was detected a few times. TCRdb's protein for this DNA is that of a much larger clone and differs from the translation at residue 21, likely a read error; the protein shown is the DNA translation. The V gene is TRDV1, but the J gene lacks a call; the table's D call, TRDD3, was not checked against the DNA. Germline CDR1 is TSWWSYY and CDR2 is QGS. This CDR3 has 22 residues. The CDR3 bases are TGTGCTCTTGGGGAACAAAGTCGATGGTCGGGTTCATACTGGGGATTACCCGATAAACTCACCTTT. Protein sequence: CALGEQSRWSGSYWGLPDKLTF.

Notes on this clone: This DNA's translation and the protein TCRdb lists, from a much larger clone, do not match at residue 10, likely due to a read error; the protein shown is translated from the DNA. This chain joins TRDV1 and TRDJ1, with 8 nucleotides matching TRDD3. Germline V CDR1 and CDR2: TSWWSYY, QGS. The CDR3 consists of 21 residues. V was clipped by 0 bases and J by 1 base; unmatched bases: 19. The DNA for the CDR3 is TGTGCTCTTGGGGAACTGGGAGGGATCCAAACTGGGGGCTCTTCCACCGATAAACTCATCTTT. Encoded protein: CALGELGGIQTGGSSTDKLIF.

This clone was picked up many times. This sample includes further DNA sequences coding for the same CDR3. The V gene is TRDV1, the J gene TRDJ1, with D uncertain. The J gene was missing in TCRdb and was found by matching the end of the DNA to germline. This CDR3 region has 19 residues. Germline loops: CDR1 TSWWSYY, CDR2 QGS. Trimming removed 0 bases at V and 1 base at J, with 21 bases between. The CDR3 nucleotides read TGTGCTCTTGGGGAACTATCCACTCACAGGGGTCCCACCACCGATAAACTCATCTTT. It encodes CALGELSTHRGPTTDKLIF.

This clone came up a few times. The translation of this DNA and the TCRdb protein of a much larger clone differ at residue 17, probably owing to a read error; the protein shown here is translated from the DNA. The V segment is TRDV2, and no J call was made; TRDD3 is taken as the D call from the table, unchecked against the DNA. Looked up from germline, CDR1 is GEAIGNYY and CDR2 is EKD. CDR3 size: 19 residues. The CDR3 DNA reads TGTGCCTGTGACTCACTGGGGGATACACCCTCCTGGGACACCCGACAGGTGTTTTTC. Its protein is CACDSLGDTPSWDTRQVFF.

On this clone: TCRdb records a much larger clone's protein for this DNA, with a difference at residue 3 that likely arises from a read error; the protein given is the translation of the DNA. Here the CDR3 reads CARDLLGDTSSWDTRQMFF. CDR3 sequence (DNA): TGTGCCCGTGACCTACTGGGGGATACTAGCTCCTGGGACACCCGACAGATGTTTTTC. The chain combines TRDV2 with TRDJ3, with 12 bases aligning to TRDD3. TCRdb supplies no J gene; here it was assigned by aligning the nucleotide sequence to germline. This CDR3 is built from 19 residues. The germline gives CDR1 GEAIGNYY, CDR2 EKD.

On this clone: A much larger clone sits a single nucleotide away, making a read error possible. This sequence joins TRDV1 and TRDJ1; TRDD3 aligns across 9 bases. Here the J gene was assigned by germline matching of the DNA, as TCRdb has none. Germline loops: CDR1 TSWWSYY, CDR2 QGS. After removal of 9 bases from V and 8 bases from J, the junction contained 22 bases not matched to a gene. This CDR3 comprises 17 residues. The CDR3 reads CALTPRRWGYAGDKLIF. CDR3 nucleotide sequence: TGTGCTCTAACACCCCGTAGATGGGGATACGCGGGCGACAAACTCATCTTT.

This clone turned up a few times. One base separates it from a far larger clone, so it is likely a read error. The same CDR3 arises from other DNA sequences in this sample as well. The chain combines TRDV1 with TRDJ1, with 7 bases fitting TRDD3. With 2 bases clipped from V and 0 bases from J, the junction kept 21 bases outside the gene matches. CDR3 size: 21 residues. CDR1 and CDR2 from the germline V gene are TSWWSYY and QGS. CDR3 region: CALGESLSYPFLGVYTDKLIF. CDR3 DNA: TGTGCTCTTGGGGAATCGCTCTCCTATCCTTTCCTGGGGGTCTACACCGATAAACTCATCTTT.

There are many counts of this clone. Different DNA sequences within this sample yield the same CDR3. The V gene is TRDV1, the J gene TRDJ1, with 7 bases aligning to TRDD3. After removal of 1 base from V and 3 bases from J, the junction contained 17 bases not matched to a gene. The CDR3 runs 19 residues. CDR1 and CDR2 (germline): TSWWSYY, QGS. Here the CDR3 DNA reads TGTGCTCTTGGGGAACGGTACGGTGGGGGACCCACACCGCCCGATAAACTCATCTTT. As protein: CALGERYGGGPTPPDKLIF.

Only a few counts were recorded for this clone. It is likely a read error: a sequence one base away is far more abundant. Other DNA sequences in this sample translate to the same CDR3. The chain is built from TRDV2 and TRDJ1; D not resolved. The J gene was missing in TCRdb and was found by matching the end of the DNA to germline. The CDR3 consists of 16 residues. The V gene's germline CDR1 is GEAIGNYY and CDR2 EKD. V dropped 0 bases and J dropped 0 bases, with 13 bases sitting between them. CDR3: CACDTLVGPHTDKLIF. The DNA for the CDR3 is TGTGCCTGTGACACCTTGGTAGGCCCTCACACCGATAAACTCATCTTT.

Remarks on this clone: It differs at one base from a far larger clone, so likely a read error. In the same sample, other DNA sequences code for this CDR3. This rearrangement joins TRDV2 to TRDJ2, with 7 bases that match TRDD3. No J gene is reported in TCRdb; it was inferred here by comparing the DNA with germline. Germline loops: CDR1 GEAIGNYY, CDR2 EKD. The CDR3 runs to 18 residues. The CDR3 here is CACDTGDYLGVTPAQLFF. The CDR3 bases are TGTGCCTGTGACACCGGGGACTACCTGGGGGTCACACCAGCGCAACTCTTCTTT.